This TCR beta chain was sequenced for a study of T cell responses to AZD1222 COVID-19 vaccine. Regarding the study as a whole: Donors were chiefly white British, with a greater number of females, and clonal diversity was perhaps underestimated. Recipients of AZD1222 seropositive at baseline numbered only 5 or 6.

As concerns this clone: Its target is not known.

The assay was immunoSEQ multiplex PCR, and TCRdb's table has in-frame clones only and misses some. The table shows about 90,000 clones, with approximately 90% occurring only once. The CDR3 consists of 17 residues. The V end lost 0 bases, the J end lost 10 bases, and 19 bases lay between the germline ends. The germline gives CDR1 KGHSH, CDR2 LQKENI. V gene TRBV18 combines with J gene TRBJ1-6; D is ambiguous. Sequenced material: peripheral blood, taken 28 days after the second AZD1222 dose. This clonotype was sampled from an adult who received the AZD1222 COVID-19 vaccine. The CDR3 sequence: CASSPPSRAPERSPLHF. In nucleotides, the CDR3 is TGTGCCAGCTCACCACCAAGTCGAGCCCCGGAAAGGTCACCCCTCCACTTT.